This T cell receptor beta chain comes out of a study of circulating and synovial CD4+ cells in juvenile arthritis. Profiled with immunoSEQ multiplex PCR; TCRdb holds only in-frame clones, not every one. The sample contains about 16,000 clones, around nine tenths of which appear only once. About this clone itself: The antigen remains unidentified.

Donors were patients with active juvenile idiopathic arthritis. Study outcomes and limitations: Deeper sequencing increased measured overlap with synovial clonotypes. Compared with bulk blood, circulating pathogenic-like lymphocytes shared substantially more CDR3 sequences with synovial T cells. Bulk blood CD4 repertoires were more diverse than these.

J lost 6 bases, V lost 6 bases, and 13 bases had no gene match. Per germline, CDR1 ENHRY and CDR2 SYGVKD. The CDR3 spans 16 residues. The sequence was obtained from a human donor with juvenile idiopathic arthritis. Sequencing was performed on CD4+ T cells from blood. The gene calls are TRBV10-3 and TRBJ2-3; 9 bases align to TRBD1. The CDR3 DNA sequence: TGTGCCATCAGACCGACGACAGGGGGTTTAGGCGATACGCAGTATTTT. Translated: CAIRPTTGGLGDTQYF.